The present entry profiles one T cell receptor (beta chain) with its context. These data are taken from a study of radiation and T cells in renal cell carcinoma. The repertoire was sequenced with immunoSEQ multiplex PCR; TCRdb's copy has only in-frame clones and lacks some. The table includes approximately 100,000 clones, 65% to 90% detected once. Time point noted: baseline pretreatment blood. The treatment here: 15 Gy SBRT to primary tumor, nephrectomy 4 weeks later. Sequences were derived from blood, sampled from a patient whose treatment included radiotherapy and nephrectomy. The source is a man in his fifties or sixties with renal cell carcinoma.

Here the CDR3 DNA reads TGTGCCAGCAGCCGGACCGTAGCGGGAGAGGTGGCTGAGCAGTTCTTC. Residues: CASSRTVAGEVAEQFF. The gene calls are TRBV7-8 and TRBJ2-1; 9 nucleotides agree with TRBD2. CDR1 is SGHVS and CDR2 is FQNEAQ in the germline V gene. The V and J ends lost 5 bases and 9 bases, in that order; junction bases with no gene match: 14. The CDR3 sequence is 16 residues long.